A selection of T cell receptor beta chains follows, all from one sample in a study of cytomegalovirus exposure and HLA in healthy donors. Libraries were prepared by immunoSEQ multiplex PCR; TCRdb keeps only in-frame clonotypes and omits some of them. Of some 150,000 clones in the sample, 82% were seen once. Sequences were obtained from PBMCs. These receptors all stem from a middle-aged woman in good health and CMV-seronegative. Each CDR3 is given with its conserved first and last residue.

V gene,J gene,CDR3 protein
TRBV2,TRBJ1-5,CASSRGQGARNQPQHF
TRBV9,TRBJ2-5,CASSVGHGLKETQYF
TRBV5-6,TRBJ1-2,CASSFMTETNYGYTF
TRBV14,TRBJ2-1,CASSRIRDYREQFF
TRBV12-5,TRBJ1-1,CASGFSLDRGRNTEAFF
TRBV6-1,TRBJ2-3,CASSERSYTDTQYF
TRBV18,TRBJ2-3,CASSPERGRADTQYF
TRBV7-6,TRBJ2-7,CASSSSPREQYF
TRBV5-4,TRBJ2-2,CASSLFGLAATTFDTGELFF
TRBV6-5,TRBJ2-5,CASSYSNFGQPLYF
TRBV7-9,TRBJ2-1,CASSLVRDSSYNEQFF
TRBV18,TRBJ2-1,CASSPPIGQGYNEQFF
TRBV11-2,TRBJ2-2,CASSADRSTGELFF
TRBV5-1,NA,CASSLDTGTLSYEQYF
TRBV9,TRBJ1-6,CASSVVINSPLHF
TRBV27,TRBJ2-3,CASSSWGGTDTQYF
TRBV28,TRBJ2-7,CASSFLAEPTYEQYF
TRBV5-4,TRBJ2-2,CASSQGLAGNTGELFF
TRBV9,TRBJ2-2,CASSGGGGRAGELFF
TRBV6-1,TRBJ2-1,CASRSRGLLGYEQFF
TRBV27,TRBJ2-1,CASSPPAGGYNEQFF
TRBV5-5,TRBJ1-5,CASSLVGRGFYSNQPQHF
TRBV25-1,TRBJ2-7,CASSVGERFHEQYF
TRBV11-1,TRBJ2-7,CASSRASGGIYEQYF
TRBV10-2,TRBJ2-2,CASSDQREVPGELFF
TRBV7-3,TRBJ2-6,CASSQGNGANVLTF
TRBV28,TRBJ2-7,CASRRHLYEQYF
TRBV28,TRBJ1-4,CASSLYRTSNEKLFF
TRBV5-6,TRBJ1-2,CASQGNYGYTF
TRBV7-2,TRBJ2-1,CASSWLLARDNEQFF
TRBV4-3,TRBJ2-2,CASSQAGLAGELFF
TRBV28,TRBJ1-6,CASSSLSNSPLHF
TRBV20-1,TRBJ2-5,CSARRGETQYF
TRBV7-9,TRBJ1-1,CASSALQGGNTEAFF
TRBV29-1,TRBJ1-5,CSVALGSDQPQHF
TRBV5-6,TRBJ2-5,CASSPSGHLVETQYF
TRBV7-3,TRBJ2-3,CASSVPPGLAGQVRSTDTQYF
TRBV4-3,TRBJ1-2,CASSRQGFNGYTF
TRBV19,TRBJ1-1,CASIRDWNTEAFF
TRBV7-2,TRBJ2-1,CASSFIRVGGSYNEQFF
TRBV28,TRBJ2-7,CASRRTGQPYEQYF
TRBV5-6,TRBJ1-1,CASSLVSTGVTEAFF
TRBV18,TRBJ2-7,CASSRDRGESEQYF